Presented here are 8 T cell receptor beta chains from one specimen sequenced in a study of response to subunit inactivated influenza vaccine. TCRdb independently ran MiXCR on the RT-PCR reads; one entry per CDR3 protein. The table has about 540,000 distinct CDR3 sequences, roughly 25% seen once. These data were likewise used in another study, on T cells expressing NK-cell markers. From that paper: 5'RACE template switching with UMIs generated TCR beta cDNA.

Material: CD4+ T cells sorted from PBMCs, obtained approximately 13 days after vaccination. The source is a man between 45 and 60 years old who received an inactivated influenza vaccine.

The J gene is TRBJ1-1, the V gene TRBV7-9; D might be TRBD1 (5 bases). The germline V and J ends were trimmed by 5 bases and 1 base, with 11 bases remaining between them. From germline, CDR1 is SEHNR and CDR2 FQNEAQ (reference sequence). CDR3 length: 14 amino acids. The CDR3 bases are TGTGCCAGCAGCCCTGATACAGGGAACACTGAAGCTTTCTTT. This sequence encodes CASSPDTGNTEAFF.

J is TRBJ2-1 and V is TRBV7-8, with TRBD2 identical over 12 bases. The CDR3 contains 16 residues. V was clipped by 4 bases and J by 5 bases; unmatched bases: 6. CDR1 SGHVS and CDR2 FQNEAQ come from the germline V gene. The CDR3 sequence: CASSSPTSGSHNEQFF. The CDR3 nucleotides are TGTGCCAGCAGCTCCCCGACTAGCGGGAGCCACAATGAGCAGTTCTTC.

The chain employs TRBV20-1 and TRBJ2-7, with D perhaps TRBD2 (6 bases). Trimming pared 4 bases from V and 3 bases from J, leaving 16 bases between. The CDR3 runs 14 residues. Per the germline V gene, CDR1 is DFQATT and CDR2 is SNEGSKA (reference sequence). In DNA form, the CDR3 reads TGCAGTGCTACCTATTATTGGGGGGTCTACGAGCAGTACTTC. Protein product: CSATYYWGVYEQYF.

This chain connects TRBV6-5 to TRBJ2-2; a weak D match, TRBD2 (7 bases). The CDR3 has 14 residues. Germline CDR1 and CDR2: MNHEY and SVGAGI. Between the trimmed V and J ends, which lost 10 bases and 1 base, there was a span of 13 bases. CDR3 region: CATTGGLNTGELFF. The CDR3 DNA is TGTGCCACCACCGGGGGGCTGAACACCGGGGAGCTGTTTTTT.

The chain uses TRBV7-9 and TRBJ2-1; 11 bases agree with TRBD2. This CDR3 spans 17 amino acids. The V gene end was trimmed by 6 bases and the J gene end by 7 bases; junction bases not matched to a gene: 14. Per the germline V gene, CDR1 is SEHNR and CDR2 is FQNEAQ (reference sequence). The CDR3, as DNA: TGTGCCAGCAGTTTCGGTAGCGGGAGGGCCAAAAGGAATGAGCAGTTCTTC. It encodes CASSFGSGRAKRNEQFF.

The V gene is TRBV7-9, the J gene TRBJ2-7; 7 bases align to TRBD2. The CDR3 extends over 14 amino acids. Germline values: CDR1 SEHNR, CDR2 FQNEAQ (reference sequence). V was pared by 10 bases and J by 2 bases, with 11 bases of the junction left unmatched. The CDR3 DNA reads as TGTGCCATTTTTTCCCCGGGGGGAACCTACGAGCAGTACTTC. Amino acids: CAIFSPGGTYEQYF.

The chain is built from TRBV6-1 and TRBJ2-1, with 13 nucleotides matching TRBD2. Trimming cost V 3 bases and J 2 bases; bases outside gene matches: 4. CDR1 MNHNS and CDR2 SASEGT come from the germline V gene. This CDR3 contains 17 residues. In DNA form, the CDR3 reads TGTGCCAGCAGTGAGGGACTAGCGGGGAGAACCTACAATGAGCAGTTCTTC. Amino acids: CASSEGLAGRTYNEQFF.

The chain recombines TRBV20-1 with TRBJ1-2; TRBD1 matches at 9 bases. The CDR3 runs to 14 residues. CDR1 DFQATT and CDR2 SNEGSKA come from the germline V gene (reference sequence). V dropped 3 bases and J dropped 4; count of bases not matched to a gene: 6. CDR3 coding DNA: TGCAGTGCTAGTCCCGGGACAGGGACCTATGGCTACACCTTC. Its protein product is CSASPGTGTYGYTF.